This is a list of T cell receptor beta chains from one sample in a study of control samples from healthy donors and cancer patients. Assay: immunoSEQ multiplex PCR; the TCRdb copy retains only in-frame clones and omits some. The sample contains fewer than 150,000 clones, approximately 90% of which appear only once. The sample taken for sequencing was blood. The receptors stem from a man between 18 and 29 years old in good health. Both conserved end residues are part of each CDR3. D genes are given only for firm matches. Only some rows state a clone size, as once, few, many or a class for expanded clones.

-	TRBV2	-	TRBJ1-1	11	TGTGCCAGCAGGGATCAGCCAGAAGCTTTCTTT	CASRDQPEAFF
-	TRBV25-1	-	TRBJ2-1	15	TGTGCCAGCAGCGACGGTAGCGGCCGGGTGAATGAGCAGTTCTTC	CASSDGSGRVNEQFF
-	TRBV12-2	-	TRBJ1-1	14	TGTGCAAGTCGCCAAAGACAGGTAAACACTGAAGCTTTCTTT	CASRQRQVNTEAFF
once	TRBV4-1	-	TRBJ2-3	17	TGCGCCAGCAGCCAAGATCGGTACTCCGTCGGGATAGATACGCAGTATTTT	CASSQDRYSVGIDTQYF
once	TRBV20-1	-	TRBJ1-5	14	TGCAGTGCTAGTAGGCCCCTTGGCAATCAGCCCCAGCATTTT	CSASRPLGNQPQHF
-	TRBV4-1	-	TRBJ2-5	16	TGCGCCAGCAGCCAAAGCGGCTCACGGCAAGGGGAGACCCAGTACTTC	CASSQSGSRQGETQYF
-	TRBV2	TRBD1	TRBJ1-4	15	TGTGCCAGCAGTGGTACAGGGGGCGTGTGGGAAAAACTGTTTTTT	CASSGTGGVWEKLFF
-	TRBV27	-	TRBJ2-2	13	TGTGCCAGCAGTTTATCGTACGGGGGGGAGCTGTTTTTT	CASSLSYGGELFF
-	TRBV29-1	-	TRBJ1-2	14	TGCAGCGTTGAAGATCACGGGATCCAATATGGCTACACCTTC	CSVEDHGIQYGYTF
-	TRBV7-2	-	TRBJ1-3	15	TGTGCCAGCAGCTTAGGCGGAATCTCTGGAAACACCATATATTTT	CASSLGGISGNTIYF
-	TRBV5-1	TRBD2	TRBJ2-1	17	TGCGCCAGCAGCTTGAAGGTTAGCGGGAGCTCCTACAATGAGCAGTTCTTC	CASSLKVSGSSYNEQFF
-	TRBV5-4	TRBD1	TRBJ2-7	13	TGTGCCAGCAGCCCCAGGGGGCGGCCCGAGCAGTACTTC	CASSPRGRPEQYF
few	TRBV2	-	TRBJ2-2	17	TGTGCCAGCAGTGATAAAGCGAGGGGTCAGGGGATAGGGGAGCTGTTTTTT	CASSDKARGQGIGELFF
-	TRBV3-1/TRBV3-2	TRBD2	TRBJ2-4	17	TGTGCCAGCAGCCAGGGACTAGCGGACCTAGCCAAAAACATTCAGTACTTC	CASSQGLADLAKNIQYF
-	TRBV5-1	-	TRBJ2-1	14	TGCGCCACCACGGGCGGCAGCCCCGGGATGCGGAAGTTCTTC	CATTGGSPGMRKFF
-	TRBV11-2	-	TRBJ2-3	12	TGTGCCAGCAGCTTAATAGGGGATACGCAGTATTTT	CASSLIGDTQYF
-	TRBV10-1	TRBD1	TRBJ1-2	12	TGCGCCAGCAGGGCGGGACAGCACGGCTACACCTTC	CASRAGQHGYTF
-	TRBV27	-	TRBJ1-2	14	TGTGCCAGCAGTTTTACAGGACAGAGGGAAGGCTACACCTTC	CASSFTGQREGYTF
-	TRBV2	-	TRBJ2-1	14	TGTGCCAGCAACCCCCCTAACGGAAACAATGAGCAGTTCTTC	CASNPPNGNNEQFF
-	TRBV6-5	-	TRBJ2-3	11	TGTGCCAGCAGACTAGGAGATACGCAGTATTTT	CASRLGDTQYF
-	TRBV12-5	-	TRBJ2-3	13	TGTGCAATGGCGCGCCCCAACACAGATACGCAGTATTTT	CAMARPNTDTQYF
-	TRBV6-6	-	TRBJ1-4	15	TGTGCCAGCAGTTGGGATATGGGCAGTGGTGAAAAACTGTTTTTT	CASSWDMGSGEKLFF
-	TRBV6-1	-	TRBJ2-7	17	TGTGCCAGCAGTGTTCAACCGGGACAACTCTACTCCTACGAGCAGTACTTC	CASSVQPGQLYSYEQYF
-	TRBV12-3/TRBV12-4	-	TRBJ2-5	12	TGTGCCAGCATATCGGTTTATGGGACCCAGTACTTC	CASISVYGTQYF
-	TRBV10-3	-	TRBJ1-2	12	TGTGCCATCAGTGACAGGGGTTATGGCTACACCTTC	CAISDRGYGYTF
-	TRBV10-2	TRBD2	TRBJ2-5	15	TGCGCCAGCGGAAGACTAGCGGGGATGCAAGAGACCCAGTACTTC	CASGRLAGMQETQYF
once	TRBV6-5	-	TRBJ1-1	13	TGTGCCAGCATAGATACCTGGACCACTGAAGCTTTCTTT	CASIDTWTTEAFF
-	TRBV4-1	-	TRBJ2-3	13	TGCGCCAGCAGACCAGACGCCTCAGATACGCAGTATTTT	CASRPDASDTQYF
-	TRBV11-2	TRBD1	TRBJ2-2	18	TGTGCCAGCAGCTTTAGTGGACAGGGAATCGTACGCACCGGGGAGCTGTTTTTT	CASSFSGQGIVRTGELFF
-	TRBV12-3/TRBV12-4	TRBD2	TRBJ2-1	13	TGTGCCAGTGGGACTAGCGGGAGCAATGAGCAGTTCTTC	CASGTSGSNEQFF
-	TRBV30	-	TRBJ2-7	13	TGTGCCTGGAGTCCGGGGCGACCCTACGAGCAGTACTTC	CAWSPGRPYEQYF
-	TRBV28	-	TRBJ1-2	14	TGTGCCAGCAGTTTATTCGGGACCAACTATGGCTACACCTTC	CASSLFGTNYGYTF
-	TRBV25-1	TRBD1	TRBJ2-1	14	TGTGCCAGCAGTGAGGTATTCAGGGGGAATGAGCAGTTCTTC	CASSEVFRGNEQFF
-	TRBV6-6	TRBD1	TRBJ1-2	15	TGTGCCAGCACGGAATATGGACAGGGACGCTATGGCTACACCTTC	CASTEYGQGRYGYTF
-	TRBV11-2	TRBD1	TRBJ1-5	16	TGTGCCAGCACCCCCTCAGGACAGGGGGTTGAAGAGCCCCAGCATTTT	CASTPSGQGVEEPQHF
-	TRBV19	-	TRBJ2-1	13	TGTGCCAGTAGTCCCCAATTAAACAATGAGCAGTTCTTC	CASSPQLNNEQFF
once	TRBV27	-	TRBJ2-5	15	TGTGCCAGCAGACACCTTACCGGGGCCACAGAGACCCAGTACTTC	CASRHLTGATETQYF
-	TRBV4-1	TRBD1	TRBJ1-4	18	TGCGCCAGCAGCCAAGTAGCAGGCCTAGACAGGGGTCATGAAAAACTGTTTTTT	CASSQVAGLDRGHEKLFF
-	TRBV7-3	-	TRBJ2-3	15	TGTGCCAGCAGCTTACAAGCGGTGAGCACAGATACGCAGTATTTT	CASSLQAVSTDTQYF
few	TRBV19	-	TRBJ2-2	14	TGTGCCAGTAGTGGACATCCGAACACCGGGGAGCTGTTTTTT	CASSGHPNTGELFF
-	TRBV15	-	TRBJ2-5	15	TGTGCCACCAGCAGAGGGTTAGGGGGGGATGGGACCCAGTACTTC	CATSRGLGGDGTQYF
-	TRBV6-2/TRBV6-3	TRBD1	TRBJ2-2	15	TGTGCCAGCAGCCGACCGGGGACAGCCACCGGGGAGCTGTTTTTT	CASSRPGTATGELFF